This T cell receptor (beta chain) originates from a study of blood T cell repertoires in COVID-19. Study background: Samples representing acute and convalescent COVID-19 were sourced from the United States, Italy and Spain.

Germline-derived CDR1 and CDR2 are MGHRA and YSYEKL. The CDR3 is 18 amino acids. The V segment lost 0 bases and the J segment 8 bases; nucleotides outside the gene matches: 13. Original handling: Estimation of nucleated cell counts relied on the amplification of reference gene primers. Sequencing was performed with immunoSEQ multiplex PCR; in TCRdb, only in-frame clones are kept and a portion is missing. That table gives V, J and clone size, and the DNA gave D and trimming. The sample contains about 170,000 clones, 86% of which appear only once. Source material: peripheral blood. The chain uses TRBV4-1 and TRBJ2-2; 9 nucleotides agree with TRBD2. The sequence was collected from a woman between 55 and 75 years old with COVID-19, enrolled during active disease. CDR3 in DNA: TGCGCCAGCAGCCAAGATACCAGCGGGAGGCTTGAGGTAGGGGAGCTGTTTTTT. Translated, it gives CASSQDTSGRLEVGELFF.